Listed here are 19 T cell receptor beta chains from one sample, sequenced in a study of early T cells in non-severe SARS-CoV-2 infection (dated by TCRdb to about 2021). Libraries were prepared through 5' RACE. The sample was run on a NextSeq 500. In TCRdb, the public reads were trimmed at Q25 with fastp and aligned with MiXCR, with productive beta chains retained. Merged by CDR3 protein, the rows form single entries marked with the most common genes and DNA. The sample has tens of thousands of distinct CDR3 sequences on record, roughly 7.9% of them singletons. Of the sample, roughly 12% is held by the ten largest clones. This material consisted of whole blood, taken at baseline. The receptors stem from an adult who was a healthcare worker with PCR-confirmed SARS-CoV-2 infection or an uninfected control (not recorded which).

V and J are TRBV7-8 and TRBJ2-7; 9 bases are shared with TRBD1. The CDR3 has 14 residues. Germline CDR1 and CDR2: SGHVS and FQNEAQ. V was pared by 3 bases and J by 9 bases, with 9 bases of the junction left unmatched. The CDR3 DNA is TGTGCCAGCAGCTTGACCGGGACAGGGACCGCGCAGTACTTC. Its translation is CASSLTGTGTAQYF.

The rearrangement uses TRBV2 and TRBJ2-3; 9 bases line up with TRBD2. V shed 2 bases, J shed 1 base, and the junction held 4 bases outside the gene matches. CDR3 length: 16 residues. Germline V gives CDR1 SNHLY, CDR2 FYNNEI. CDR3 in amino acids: CASSEPLAGRTDTQYF. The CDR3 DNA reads TGTGCCAGCAGTGAACCGCTAGCGGGGCGCACAGATACGCAGTATTTT.

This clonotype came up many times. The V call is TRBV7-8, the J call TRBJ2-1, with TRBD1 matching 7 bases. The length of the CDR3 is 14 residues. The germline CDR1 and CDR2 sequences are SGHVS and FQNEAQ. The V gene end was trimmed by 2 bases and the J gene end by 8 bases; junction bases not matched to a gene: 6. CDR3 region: CASSLSVGGDEQFF. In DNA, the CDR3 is TGTGCCAGCAGCTTAAGTGTAGGGGGCGATGAGCAGTTCTTC.

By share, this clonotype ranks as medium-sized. This CDR3 reads CASSLSPGQGFYEQYF. CDR3 in DNA: TGTGCCAGCTCACTATCTCCGGGACAGGGTTTCTACGAGCAGTACTTC. The rearrangement uses TRBV18 and TRBJ2-7; 9 nucleotides line up with TRBD1. The CDR3 has 16 amino acids. Looked up from germline, CDR1 is KGHSH and CDR2 is LQKENI. The V segment lost 4 bases and the J segment 3 bases; nucleotides outside the gene matches: 10.

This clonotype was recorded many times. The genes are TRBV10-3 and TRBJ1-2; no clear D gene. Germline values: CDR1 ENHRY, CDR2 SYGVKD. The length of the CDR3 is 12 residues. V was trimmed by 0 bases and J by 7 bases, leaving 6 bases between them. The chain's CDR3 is CAISESATGYTF. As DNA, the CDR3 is TGTGCCATCAGTGAGTCGGCTACTGGCTACACCTTC.

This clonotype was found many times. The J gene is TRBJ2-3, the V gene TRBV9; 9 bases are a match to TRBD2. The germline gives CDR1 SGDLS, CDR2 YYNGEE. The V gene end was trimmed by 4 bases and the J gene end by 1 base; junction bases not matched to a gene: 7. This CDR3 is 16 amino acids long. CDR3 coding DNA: TGTGCCAGCAGCCAACAAGCGGGGGGAGGCACAGATACGCAGTATTTT. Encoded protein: CASSQQAGGGTDTQYF.

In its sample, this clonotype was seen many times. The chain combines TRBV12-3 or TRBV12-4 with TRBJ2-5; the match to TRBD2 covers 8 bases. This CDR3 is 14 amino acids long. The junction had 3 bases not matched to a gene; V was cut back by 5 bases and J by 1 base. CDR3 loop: CASSRTSTQETQYF. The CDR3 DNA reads TGTGCCAGCAGTAGGACTAGCACCCAAGAGACCCAGTACTTC.

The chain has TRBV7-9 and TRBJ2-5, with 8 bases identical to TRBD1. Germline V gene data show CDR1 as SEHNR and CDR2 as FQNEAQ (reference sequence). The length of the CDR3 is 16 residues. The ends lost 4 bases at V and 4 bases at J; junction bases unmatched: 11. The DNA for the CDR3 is TGTGCCAGCAGCTCATCCGGACAGGGTGGGCGAGAGACCCAGTACTTC. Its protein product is CASSSSGQGGRETQYF.

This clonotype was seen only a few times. The chain's CDR3 is CSVVVSGGSTDTQYF. CDR3 bases: TGCAGCGTTGTTGTATCGGGGGGAAGCACAGATACGCAGTATTTT. The V and J genes are TRBV29-1 and TRBJ2-3; 7 bases align to TRBD2. Germline CDR1 SQVTM, CDR2 ANQGSEA. The CDR3 is 15 residues long. Trimming cost V 4 bases and J 0 bases; bases outside gene matches: 7.

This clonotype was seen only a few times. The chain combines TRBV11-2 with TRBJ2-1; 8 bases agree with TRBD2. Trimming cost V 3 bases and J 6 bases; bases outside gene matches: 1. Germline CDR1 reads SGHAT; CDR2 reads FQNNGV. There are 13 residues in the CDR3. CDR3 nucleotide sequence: TGTGCCAGCAGCTTTCTAGCGGGCAATGAGCAGTTCTTC. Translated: CASSFLAGNEQFF. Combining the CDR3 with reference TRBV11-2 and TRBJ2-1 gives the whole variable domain EAGVAQSPRYKIIEKRQSVAFWCNPISGHATLYWYQQILGQGPKLLIQFQNNGVVDDSQLPKDRFSAERLKGVDSTLKIQPAKLEDSAVYLCASSFLAGNEQFFGPGTRLTVL.

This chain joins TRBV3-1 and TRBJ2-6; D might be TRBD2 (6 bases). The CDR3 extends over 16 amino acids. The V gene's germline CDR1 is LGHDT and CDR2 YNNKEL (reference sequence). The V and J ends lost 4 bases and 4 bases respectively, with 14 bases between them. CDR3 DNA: TGTGCCAGCAGCCCCCTTTTCGGAGGGGGGGCCAACGTCCTGACTTTC. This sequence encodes CASSPLFGGGANVLTF.

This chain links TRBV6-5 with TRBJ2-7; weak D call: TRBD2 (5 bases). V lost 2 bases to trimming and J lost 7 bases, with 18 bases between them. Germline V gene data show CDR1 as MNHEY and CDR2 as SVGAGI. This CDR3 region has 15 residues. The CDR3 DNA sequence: TGTGCCAGCAGTTACACTGACGGGGTCACCGGGGAGCAGTACTTC. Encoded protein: CASSYTDGVTGEQYF.

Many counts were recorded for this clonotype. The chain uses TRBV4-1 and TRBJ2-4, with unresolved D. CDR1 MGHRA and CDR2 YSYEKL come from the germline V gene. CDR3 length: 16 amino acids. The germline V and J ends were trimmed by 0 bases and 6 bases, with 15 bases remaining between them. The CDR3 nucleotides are TGCGCCAGCAGCCAAGATGGCCGGGTAATGGGAAACATTCAGTACTTC. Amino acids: CASSQDGRVMGNIQYF.

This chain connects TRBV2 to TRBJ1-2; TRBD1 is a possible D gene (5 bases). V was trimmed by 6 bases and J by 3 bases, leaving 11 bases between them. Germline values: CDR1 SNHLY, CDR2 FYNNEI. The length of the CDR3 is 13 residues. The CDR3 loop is CASSRQWDYGYTF. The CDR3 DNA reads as TGTGCCAGCAGCAGACAGTGGGACTATGGCTACACCTTC.

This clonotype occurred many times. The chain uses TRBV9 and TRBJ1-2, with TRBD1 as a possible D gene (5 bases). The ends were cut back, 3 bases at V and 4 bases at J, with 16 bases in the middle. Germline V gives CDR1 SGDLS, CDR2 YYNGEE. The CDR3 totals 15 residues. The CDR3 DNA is TGTGCCAGCAGCGCGGGGGGAGACGTCTCCTATGGCTACACCTTC. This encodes CASSAGGDVSYGYTF.

The CDR3: CASSVLDFYEQYF. The DNA for the CDR3 is TGCGCCAGCAGTGTCCTGGATTTCTACGAGCAGTACTTC. This chain connects TRBV10-2 to TRBJ2-7; D not resolved. The CDR3 is 13 amino acids. The ends were cut back, 4 bases at V and 3 bases at J, with 10 bases in the middle. From germline, CDR1 is WSHSY and CDR2 SAAADI.

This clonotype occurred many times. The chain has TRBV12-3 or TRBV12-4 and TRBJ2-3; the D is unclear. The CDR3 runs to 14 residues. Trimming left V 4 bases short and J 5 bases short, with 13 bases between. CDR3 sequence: CASSSERGQDTQYF. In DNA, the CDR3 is TGTGCCAGCAGTTCTGAACGAGGCCAAGATACGCAGTATTTT.

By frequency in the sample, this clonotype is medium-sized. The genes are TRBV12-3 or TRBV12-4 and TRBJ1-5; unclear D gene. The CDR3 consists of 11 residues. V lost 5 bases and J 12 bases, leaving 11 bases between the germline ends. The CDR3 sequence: CASSAGRHQHF. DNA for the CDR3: TGTGCCAGCAGTGCCGGTCGTCACCAGCATTTT.

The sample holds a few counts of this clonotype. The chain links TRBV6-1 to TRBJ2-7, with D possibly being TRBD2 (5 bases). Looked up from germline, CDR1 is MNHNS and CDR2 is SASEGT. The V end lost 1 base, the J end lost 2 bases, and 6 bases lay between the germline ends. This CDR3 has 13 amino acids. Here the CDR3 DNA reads TGTGCCAGCAGTGAAGACGGGACCTACGAGCAGTACTTC. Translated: CASSEDGTYEQYF.